The sequence of this T cell receptor beta chain was determined in a study of blood T cell repertoires in COVID-19. As for the study in general: The United States, Italy and Spain were the sources of the acute and convalescent COVID-19 samples. T cells, B-cell-depleted T cells, or PBMCs provided the cDNA or gDNA that served as material.

Those enrolled in Seattle joined during active infection and were followed longitudinally afterward. Per the original data handling: Counts of nucleated cells, estimated from reference gene primer amplification, were obtained. Measured with immunoSEQ multiplex PCR; TCRdb has only the in-frame clones, and not every one. The V and J calls and clone size were taken over from that table, and D and trimming were inferred from the DNA. The repertoire holds roughly 52,000 clones, 82% seen once, with 11% in the top ten. V shed 4 bases, J shed 7 bases, and the junction held 8 bases outside the gene matches. Germline CDR1 is SGHRS and CDR2 is YFSETQ. The CDR3 runs to 15 residues.

Sequencing was carried out using peripheral blood. The TCR originated in an elderly man with COVID-19, enrolled during active disease. This chain connects TRBV5-1 to TRBJ2-1; TRBD2 matches at 10 bases. Written as DNA, the CDR3 is TGCGCCAGCAGCGACGCTAGCGGGGGAGAGAATGAGCAGTTCTTC. As protein: CASSDASGGENEQFF.